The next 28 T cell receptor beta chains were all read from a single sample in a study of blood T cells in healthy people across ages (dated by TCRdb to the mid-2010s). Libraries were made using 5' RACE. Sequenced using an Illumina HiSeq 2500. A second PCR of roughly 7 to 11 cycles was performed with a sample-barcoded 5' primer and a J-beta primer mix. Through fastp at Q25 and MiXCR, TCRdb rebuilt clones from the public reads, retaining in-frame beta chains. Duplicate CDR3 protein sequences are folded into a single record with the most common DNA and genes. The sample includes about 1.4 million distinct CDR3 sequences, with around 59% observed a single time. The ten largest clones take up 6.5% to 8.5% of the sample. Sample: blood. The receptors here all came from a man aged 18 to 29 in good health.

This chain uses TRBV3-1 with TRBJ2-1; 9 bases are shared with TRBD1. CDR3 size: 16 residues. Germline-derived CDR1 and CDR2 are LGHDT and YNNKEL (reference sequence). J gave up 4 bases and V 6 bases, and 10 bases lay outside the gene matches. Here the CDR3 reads CASSLPMGQGYNEQFF. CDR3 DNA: TGTGCCAGCAGTTTACCGATGGGACAGGGATACAATGAGCAGTTCTTC.

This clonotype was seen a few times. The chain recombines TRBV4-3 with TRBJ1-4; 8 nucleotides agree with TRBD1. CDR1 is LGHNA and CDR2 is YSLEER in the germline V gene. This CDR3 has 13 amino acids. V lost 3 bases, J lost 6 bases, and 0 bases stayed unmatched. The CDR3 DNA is TGCGCCAGCAGCCAGACAGGGGATGAAAAACTGTTTTTT. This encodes CASSQTGDEKLFF.

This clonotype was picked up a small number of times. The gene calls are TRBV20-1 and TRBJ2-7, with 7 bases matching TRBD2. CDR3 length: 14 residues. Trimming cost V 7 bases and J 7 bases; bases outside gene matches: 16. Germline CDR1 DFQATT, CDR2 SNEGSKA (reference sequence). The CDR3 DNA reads TGCAGTGTTAAGGTTGGCGGGAGAGAGAATGAGCAGTACTTC. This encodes CSVKVGGRENEQYF.

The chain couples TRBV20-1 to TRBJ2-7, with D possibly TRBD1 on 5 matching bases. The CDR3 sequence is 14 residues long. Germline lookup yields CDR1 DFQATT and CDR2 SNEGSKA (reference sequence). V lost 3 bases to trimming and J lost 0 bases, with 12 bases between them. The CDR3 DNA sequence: TGCAGTGCTAGGGGCAGGGAAAGCTCCTACGAGCAGTACTTC. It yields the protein CSARGRESSYEQYF.

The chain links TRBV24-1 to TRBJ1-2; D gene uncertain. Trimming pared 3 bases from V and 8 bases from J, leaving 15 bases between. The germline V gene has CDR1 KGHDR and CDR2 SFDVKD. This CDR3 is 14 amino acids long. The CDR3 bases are TGTGCCACCAGTGATCCCACGAGACTTGGGGGCTACACCTTC. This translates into CATSDPTRLGGYTF.

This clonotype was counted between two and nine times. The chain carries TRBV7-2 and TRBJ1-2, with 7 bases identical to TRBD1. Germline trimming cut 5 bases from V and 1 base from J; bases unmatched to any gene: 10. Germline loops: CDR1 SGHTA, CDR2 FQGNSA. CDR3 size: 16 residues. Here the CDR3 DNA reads TGTGCCAGCAGCCAACAGGGGTCGGCCTATAACTATGGCTACACCTTC. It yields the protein CASSQQGSAYNYGYTF.

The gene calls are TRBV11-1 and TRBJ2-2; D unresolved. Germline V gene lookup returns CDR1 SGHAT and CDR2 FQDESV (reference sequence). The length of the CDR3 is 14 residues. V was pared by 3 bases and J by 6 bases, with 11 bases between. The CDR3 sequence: CASSFQALAGELFF. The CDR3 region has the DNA TGTGCCAGCAGCTTTCAGGCTTTGGCCGGGGAGCTGTTTTTT.

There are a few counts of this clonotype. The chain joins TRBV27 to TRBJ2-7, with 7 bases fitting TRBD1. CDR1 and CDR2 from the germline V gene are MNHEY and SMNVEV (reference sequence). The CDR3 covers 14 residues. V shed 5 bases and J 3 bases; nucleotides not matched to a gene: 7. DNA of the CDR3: TGTGCCAGCAGTCAGCAGGCAGGGGGCTACGAGCAGTACTTC. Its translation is CASSQQAGGYEQYF.

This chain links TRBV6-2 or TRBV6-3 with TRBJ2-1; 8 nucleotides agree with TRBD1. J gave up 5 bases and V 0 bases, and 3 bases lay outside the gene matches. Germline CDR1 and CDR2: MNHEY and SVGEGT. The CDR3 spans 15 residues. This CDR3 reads CASSYSGQADNEQFF. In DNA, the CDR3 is TGTGCCAGCAGTTACTCGGGACAGGCGGACAATGAGCAGTTCTTC.

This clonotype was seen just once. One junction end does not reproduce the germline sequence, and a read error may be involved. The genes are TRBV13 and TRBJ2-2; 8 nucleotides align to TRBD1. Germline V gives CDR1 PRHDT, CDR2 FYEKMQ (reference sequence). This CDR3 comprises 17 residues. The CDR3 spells CAGSLQGVAENTGELFF. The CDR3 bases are TGTGCCGGCAGCTTACAGGGGGTAGCGGAGAACACCGGGGAGCTGTTTTTT.

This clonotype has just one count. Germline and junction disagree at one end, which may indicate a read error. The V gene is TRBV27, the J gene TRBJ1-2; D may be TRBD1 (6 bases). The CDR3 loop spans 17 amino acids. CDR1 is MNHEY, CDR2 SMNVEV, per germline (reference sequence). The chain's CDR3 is CTSSLLAGASTNYGYTF. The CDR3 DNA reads TGTACCAGCAGTTTATTAGCAGGGGCGTCAACTAACTATGGCTACACCTTC.

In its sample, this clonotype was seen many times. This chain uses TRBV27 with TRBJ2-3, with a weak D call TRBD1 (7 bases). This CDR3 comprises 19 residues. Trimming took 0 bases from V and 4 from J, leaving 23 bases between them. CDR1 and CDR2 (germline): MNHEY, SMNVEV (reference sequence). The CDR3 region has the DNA TGTGCCAGCAGTTTATCGCCTGGGGCGGGGACAGAGGGGGCAGATACGCAGTATTTT. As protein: CASSLSPGAGTEGADTQYF.

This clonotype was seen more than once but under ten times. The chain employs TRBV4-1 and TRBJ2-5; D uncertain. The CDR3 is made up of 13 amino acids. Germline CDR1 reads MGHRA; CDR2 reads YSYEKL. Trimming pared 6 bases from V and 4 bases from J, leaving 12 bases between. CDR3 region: CASRDVGRETQYF. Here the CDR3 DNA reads TGCGCCAGCAGAGATGTAGGGCGAGAGACCCAGTACTTC.

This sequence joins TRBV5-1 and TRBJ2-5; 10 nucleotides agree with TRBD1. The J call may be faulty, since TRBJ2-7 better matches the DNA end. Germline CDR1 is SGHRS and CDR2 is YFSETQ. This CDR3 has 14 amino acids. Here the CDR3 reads CASPRQGASYEQYF. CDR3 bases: TGCGCCAGCCCCCGACAGGGGGCTTCCTACGAGCAGTACTTC.

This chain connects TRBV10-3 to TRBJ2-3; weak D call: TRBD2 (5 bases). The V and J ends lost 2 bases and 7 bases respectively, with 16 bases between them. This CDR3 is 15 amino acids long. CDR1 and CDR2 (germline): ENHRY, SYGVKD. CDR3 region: CAISETGELENTQYF. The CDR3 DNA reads TGTGCCATCAGTGAGACCGGGGAATTAGAGAATACGCAGTATTTT.

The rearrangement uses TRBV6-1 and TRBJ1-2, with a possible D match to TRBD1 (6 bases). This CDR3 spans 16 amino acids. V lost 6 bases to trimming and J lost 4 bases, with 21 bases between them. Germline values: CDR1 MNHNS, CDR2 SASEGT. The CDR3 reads CASSAPSTGGFYGYTF. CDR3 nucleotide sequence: TGTGCCAGCAGCGCCCCCTCGACAGGAGGTTTCTATGGCTACACCTTC.

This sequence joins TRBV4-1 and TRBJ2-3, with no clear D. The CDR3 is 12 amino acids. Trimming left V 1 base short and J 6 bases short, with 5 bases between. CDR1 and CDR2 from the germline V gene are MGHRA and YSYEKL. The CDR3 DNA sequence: TGCGCCAGCAGCCAAGTCATGGATACGCAGTATTTT. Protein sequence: CASSQVMDTQYF.

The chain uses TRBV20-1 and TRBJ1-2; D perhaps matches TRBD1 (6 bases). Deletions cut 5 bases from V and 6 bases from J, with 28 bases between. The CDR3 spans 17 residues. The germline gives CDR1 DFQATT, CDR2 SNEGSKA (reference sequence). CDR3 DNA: TGCAGTGCTTCCCTTACCTTCGGGCCGTTTAAGGGGGATGGCTACACCTTC. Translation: CSASLTFGPFKGDGYTF.

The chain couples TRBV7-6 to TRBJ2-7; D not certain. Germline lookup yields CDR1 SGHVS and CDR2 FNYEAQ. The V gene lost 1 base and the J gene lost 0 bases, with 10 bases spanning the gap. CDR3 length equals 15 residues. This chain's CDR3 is CASSLEETSSYEQYF. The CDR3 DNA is TGTGCCAGCAGCTTAGAGGAAACCAGCTCCTACGAGCAGTACTTC.

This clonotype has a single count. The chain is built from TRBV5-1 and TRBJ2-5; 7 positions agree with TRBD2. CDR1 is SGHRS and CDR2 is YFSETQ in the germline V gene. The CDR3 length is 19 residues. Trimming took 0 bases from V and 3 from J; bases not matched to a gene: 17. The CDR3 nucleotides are TGCGCCAGCAGCTTGGCCAATGGACTAGTTCAATCGGCGGAAGAGACCCAGTACTTC. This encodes CASSLANGLVQSAEETQYF.

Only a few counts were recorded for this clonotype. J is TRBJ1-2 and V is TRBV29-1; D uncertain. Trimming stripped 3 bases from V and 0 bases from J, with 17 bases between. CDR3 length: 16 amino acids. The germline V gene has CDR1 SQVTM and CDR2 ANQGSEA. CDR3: CSVEGLYKGANYGYTF. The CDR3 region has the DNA TGCAGCGTTGAGGGCCTTTATAAGGGAGCTAACTATGGCTACACCTTC.

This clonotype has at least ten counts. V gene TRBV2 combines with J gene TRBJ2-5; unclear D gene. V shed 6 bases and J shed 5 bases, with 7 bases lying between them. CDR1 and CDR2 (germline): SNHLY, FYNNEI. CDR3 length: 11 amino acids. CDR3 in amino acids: CASSDRETQYF. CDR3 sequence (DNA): TGTGCCAGCAGCGACCGGGAGACCCAGTACTTC.

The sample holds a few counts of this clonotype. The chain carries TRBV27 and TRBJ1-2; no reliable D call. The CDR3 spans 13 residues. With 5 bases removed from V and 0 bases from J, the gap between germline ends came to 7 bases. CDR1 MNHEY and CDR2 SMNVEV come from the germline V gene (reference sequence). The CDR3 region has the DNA TGTGCCAGCAGTCCCATAACTAACTATGGCTACACCTTC. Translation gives CASSPITNYGYTF.

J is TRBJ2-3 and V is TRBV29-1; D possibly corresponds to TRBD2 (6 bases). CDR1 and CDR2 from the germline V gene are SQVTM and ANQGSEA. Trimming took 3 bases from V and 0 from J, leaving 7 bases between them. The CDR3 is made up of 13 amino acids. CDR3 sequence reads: CSVDGGSTDTQYF. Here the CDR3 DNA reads TGCAGCGTTGACGGGGGAAGCACAGATACGCAGTATTTT.

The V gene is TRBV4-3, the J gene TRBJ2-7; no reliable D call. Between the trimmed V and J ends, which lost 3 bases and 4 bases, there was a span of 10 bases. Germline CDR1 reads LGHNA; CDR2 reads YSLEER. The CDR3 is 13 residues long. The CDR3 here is CASSQSVLYEQYF. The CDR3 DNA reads TGCGCCAGCAGCCAGTCGGTATTATACGAGCAGTACTTC.

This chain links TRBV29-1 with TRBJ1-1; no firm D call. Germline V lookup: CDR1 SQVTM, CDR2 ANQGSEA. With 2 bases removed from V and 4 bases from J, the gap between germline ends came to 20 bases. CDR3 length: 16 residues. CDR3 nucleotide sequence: TGCAGCGTTGAATCTACTACGGCCCTTCCGGGCACTGAAGCTTTCTTT. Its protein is CSVESTTALPGTEAFF.

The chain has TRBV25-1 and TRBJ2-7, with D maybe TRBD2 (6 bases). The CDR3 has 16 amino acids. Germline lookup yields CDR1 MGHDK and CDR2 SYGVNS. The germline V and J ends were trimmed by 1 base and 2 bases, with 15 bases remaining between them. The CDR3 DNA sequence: TGTGCCAGCAGTGAATCCCCCGGGACTCTTCCCTACGAGCAGTACTTC. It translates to CASSESPGTLPYEQYF.

CDR3 loop: CASSLGVIETQYF. The CDR3 region has the DNA TGTGCCAGCAGTTTGGGTGTAATCGAGACCCAGTACTTC. V gene TRBV28 combines with J gene TRBJ2-5; D unclear. CDR1 is MDHEN, CDR2 SYDVKM, per germline. The V gene lost 3 bases and the J gene lost 5 bases, with 10 bases spanning the gap. The CDR3 contains 13 residues.